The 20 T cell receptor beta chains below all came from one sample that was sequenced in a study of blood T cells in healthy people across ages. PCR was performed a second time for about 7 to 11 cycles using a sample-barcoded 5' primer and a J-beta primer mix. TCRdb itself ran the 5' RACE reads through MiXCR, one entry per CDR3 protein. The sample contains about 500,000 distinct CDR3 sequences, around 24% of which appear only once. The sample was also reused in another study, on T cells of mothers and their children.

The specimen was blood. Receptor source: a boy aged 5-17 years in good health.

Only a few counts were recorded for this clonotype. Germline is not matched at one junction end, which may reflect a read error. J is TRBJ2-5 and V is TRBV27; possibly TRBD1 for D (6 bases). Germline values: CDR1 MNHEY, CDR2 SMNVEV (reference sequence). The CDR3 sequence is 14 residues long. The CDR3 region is CVSSLRGFQETQYF. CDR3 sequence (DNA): TGTGTCAGCAGTTTAAGGGGGTTCCAAGAGACCCAGTACTTC.

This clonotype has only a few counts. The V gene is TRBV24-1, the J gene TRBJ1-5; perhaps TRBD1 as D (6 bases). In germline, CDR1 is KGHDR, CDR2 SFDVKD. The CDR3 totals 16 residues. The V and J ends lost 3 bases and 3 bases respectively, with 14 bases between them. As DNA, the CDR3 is TGTGCCACCAGTGATCACCTCGGGGGGGCCAATCAGCCCCAGCATTTT. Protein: CATSDHLGGANQPQHF.

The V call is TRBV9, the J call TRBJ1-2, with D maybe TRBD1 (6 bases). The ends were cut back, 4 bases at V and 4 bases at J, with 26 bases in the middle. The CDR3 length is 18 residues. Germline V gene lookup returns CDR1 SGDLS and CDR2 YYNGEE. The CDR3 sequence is CASSPTAQGRQARYGYTF. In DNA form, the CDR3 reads TGTGCCAGCAGCCCAACTGCTCAAGGGAGACAGGCGCGCTATGGCTACACCTTC.

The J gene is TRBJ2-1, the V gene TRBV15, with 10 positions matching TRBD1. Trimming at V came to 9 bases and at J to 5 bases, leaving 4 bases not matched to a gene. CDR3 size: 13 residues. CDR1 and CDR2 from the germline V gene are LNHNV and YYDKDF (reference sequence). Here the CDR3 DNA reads TGTGCCACACGGACAGGGGGTAACAATGAGCAGTTCTTC. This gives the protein CATRTGGNNEQFF.

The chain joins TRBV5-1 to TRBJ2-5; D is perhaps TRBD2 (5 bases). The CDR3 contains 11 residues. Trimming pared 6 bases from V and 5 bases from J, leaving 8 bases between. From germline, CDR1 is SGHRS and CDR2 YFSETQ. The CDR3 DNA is TGCGCCAGCATTTCGGGGGAGACCCAGTACTTC. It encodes CASISGETQYF.

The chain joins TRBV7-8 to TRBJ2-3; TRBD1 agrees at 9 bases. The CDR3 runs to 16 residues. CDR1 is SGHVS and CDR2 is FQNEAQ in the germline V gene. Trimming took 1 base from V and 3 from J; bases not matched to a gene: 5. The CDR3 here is CASSLVRGQGTDTQYF. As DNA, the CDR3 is TGTGCCAGCAGCTTAGTTAGGGGACAGGGTACAGATACGCAGTATTTT.

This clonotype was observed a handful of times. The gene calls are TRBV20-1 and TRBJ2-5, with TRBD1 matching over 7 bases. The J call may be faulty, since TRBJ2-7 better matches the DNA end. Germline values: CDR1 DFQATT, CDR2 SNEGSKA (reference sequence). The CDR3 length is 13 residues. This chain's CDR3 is CSATPGQPYEQYF. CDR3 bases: TGCAGTGCTACTCCGGGACAGCCTTACGAGCAGTACTTC.

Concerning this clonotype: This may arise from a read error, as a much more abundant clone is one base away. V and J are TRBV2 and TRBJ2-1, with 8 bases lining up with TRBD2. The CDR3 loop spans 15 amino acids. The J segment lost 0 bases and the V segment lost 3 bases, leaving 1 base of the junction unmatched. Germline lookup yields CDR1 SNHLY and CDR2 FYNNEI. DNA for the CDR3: TGTGCCAGCAGTGAGCGGGGGGCCTCCTACAATGAGCAGTTCTTC. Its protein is CASSERGASYNEQFF.

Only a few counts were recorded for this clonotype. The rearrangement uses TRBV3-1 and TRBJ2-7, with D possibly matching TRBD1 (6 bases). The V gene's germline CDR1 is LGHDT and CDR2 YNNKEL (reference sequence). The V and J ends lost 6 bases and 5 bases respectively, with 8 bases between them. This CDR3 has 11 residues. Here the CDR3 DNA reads TGTGCCAGCAGGGGACACGACGAGCAGTACTTC. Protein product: CASRGHDEQYF.

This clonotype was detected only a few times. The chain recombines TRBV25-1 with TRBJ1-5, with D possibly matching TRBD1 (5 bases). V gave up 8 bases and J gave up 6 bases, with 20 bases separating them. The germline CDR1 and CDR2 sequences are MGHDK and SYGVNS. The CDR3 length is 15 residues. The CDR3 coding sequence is TGTGCCAGCGGCCCTGGGGGGGTAGGAGTTCAGCCCCAGCATTTT. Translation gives CASGPGGVGVQPQHF.

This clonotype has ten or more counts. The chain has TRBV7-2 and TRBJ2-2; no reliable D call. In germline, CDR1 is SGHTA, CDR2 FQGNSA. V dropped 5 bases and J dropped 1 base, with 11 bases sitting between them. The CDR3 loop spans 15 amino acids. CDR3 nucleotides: TGTGCCAGCAGCCCCCGCCCTCAGAACACCGGGGAGCTGTTTTTT. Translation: CASSPRPQNTGELFF.

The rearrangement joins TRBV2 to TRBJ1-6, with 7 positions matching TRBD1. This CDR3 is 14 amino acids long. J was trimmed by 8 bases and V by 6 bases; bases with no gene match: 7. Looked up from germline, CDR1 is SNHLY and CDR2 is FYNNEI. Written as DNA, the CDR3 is TGTGCCAGCAGGACAGGGTTGGCGGATTCACCCCTCCACTTT. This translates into CASRTGLADSPLHF. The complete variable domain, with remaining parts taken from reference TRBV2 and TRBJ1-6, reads EPEVTQTPSHQVTQMGQEVILRCVPISNHLYFYWYRQILGQKVEFLVSFYNNEISEKSEIFDDQFSVERPDGSNFTLKIRSTKLEDSAMYFCASRTGLADSPLHFGNGTRLTVT.

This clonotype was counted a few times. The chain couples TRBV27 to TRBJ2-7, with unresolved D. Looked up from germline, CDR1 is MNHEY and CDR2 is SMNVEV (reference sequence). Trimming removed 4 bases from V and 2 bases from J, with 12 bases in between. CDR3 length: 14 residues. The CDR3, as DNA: TGTGCCAGCAGTTCGGGCCTCCGGGCCTACGAGCAGTACTTC. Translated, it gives CASSSGLRAYEQYF.

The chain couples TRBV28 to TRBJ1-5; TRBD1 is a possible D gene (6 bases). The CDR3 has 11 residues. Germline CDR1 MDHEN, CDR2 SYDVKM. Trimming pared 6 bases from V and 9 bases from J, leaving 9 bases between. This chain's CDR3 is CASSLDRPQHF. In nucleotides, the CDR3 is TGTGCCAGCAGCCTGGACAGGCCCCAGCATTTT.

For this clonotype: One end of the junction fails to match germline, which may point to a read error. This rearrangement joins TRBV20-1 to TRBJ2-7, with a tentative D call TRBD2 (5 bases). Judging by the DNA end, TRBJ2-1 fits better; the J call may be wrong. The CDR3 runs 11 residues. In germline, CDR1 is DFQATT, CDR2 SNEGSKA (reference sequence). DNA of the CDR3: TGCAGTACTAGGTTGGAGAATGAGCAGTTCTTC. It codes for CSTRLENEQFF.

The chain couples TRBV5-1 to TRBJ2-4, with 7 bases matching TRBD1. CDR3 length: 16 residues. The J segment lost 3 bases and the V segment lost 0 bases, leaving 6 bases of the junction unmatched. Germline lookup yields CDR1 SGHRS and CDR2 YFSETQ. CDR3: CASSLGTGAYKNIQYF. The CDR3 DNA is TGCGCCAGCAGCTTGGGGACAGGAGCATACAAAAACATTCAGTACTTC.

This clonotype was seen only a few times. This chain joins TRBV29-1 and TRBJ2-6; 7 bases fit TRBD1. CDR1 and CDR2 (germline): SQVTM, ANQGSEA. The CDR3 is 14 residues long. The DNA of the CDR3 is TGCAACACCGGGACAGAATCTGGGGCCAACGTCCTGACTTTC. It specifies CNTGTESGANVLTF.

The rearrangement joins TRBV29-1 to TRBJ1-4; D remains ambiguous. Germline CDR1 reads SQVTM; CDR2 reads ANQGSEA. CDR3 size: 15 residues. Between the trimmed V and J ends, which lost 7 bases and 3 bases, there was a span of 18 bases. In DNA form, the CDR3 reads TGCAGCGCTTTACCAGGCATTAGGGCTAATGAAAAACTGTTTTTT. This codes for CSALPGIRANEKLFF.

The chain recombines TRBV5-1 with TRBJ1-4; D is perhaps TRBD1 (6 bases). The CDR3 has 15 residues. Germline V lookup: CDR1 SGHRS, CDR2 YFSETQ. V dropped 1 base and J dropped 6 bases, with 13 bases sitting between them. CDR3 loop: CASSLSGAIYEKLFF. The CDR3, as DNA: TGCGCCAGCAGCTTGTCGGGGGCAATATATGAAAAACTGTTTTTT.

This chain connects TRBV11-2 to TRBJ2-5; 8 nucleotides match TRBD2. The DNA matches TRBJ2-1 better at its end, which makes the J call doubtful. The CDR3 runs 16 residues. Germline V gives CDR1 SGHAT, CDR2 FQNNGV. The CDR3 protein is CASSLVGREAGNEQFF. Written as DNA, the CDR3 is TGTGCCAGCAGCTTAGTAGGGCGGGAGGCGGGGAATGAGCAGTTCTTC.